Listed below are T cell receptor beta chains from one sample, sequenced in a study of cytomegalovirus exposure and HLA in healthy donors. The method was immunoSEQ multiplex PCR; TCRdb's version includes in-frame clones alone and lacks a portion of them. The sample has some 180,000 clones, around nine tenths seen once. What was sequenced was PBMCs. The source of these receptors is a man aged 30-40 years in good health and CMV-seropositive. CDR3s include the opening cysteine and the closing phenylalanine or tryptophan. The D gene is left open where the match is weak.

>TRBD1|17|TRBJ2-2|TRBV19
CASSIDVGQGFTGELFF
>TRBD1|15|TRBJ1-1|TRBV6-1
CASKGQGQVGTEAFF
>-|11|TRBJ1-2|TRBV2
CARTGKSGYTF
>TRBD2|15|TRBJ2-5|TRBV7-7
CASSTLGGTAETQYF
>-|12|TRBJ2-5|TRBV9
CASSVAGETQYF
>-|13|TRBJ1-1|TRBV5-1
CASSFETNTEAFF
>-|14|TRBJ1-6|TRBV12-5
CASGLEGERSPLHF
>-|14|TRBJ2-3|TRBV2
CASSEGGPTDTQYF
>-|14|TRBJ2-7|TRBV29-1
CSALRDTGGYEQYF
>TRBD2|15|TRBJ2-2|TRBV9
CASSRLAGNTGELFF
>-|13|TRBJ1-5|TRBV6-5
CASSYREGQPQHF
>TRBD1|14|TRBJ1-2|TRBV5-4
CASRQAGGAPGYTF
>-|13|TRBJ2-5|TRBV4-1
CASSLIGGETQYF